This T cell receptor beta chain was observed in a study of shared clonotypes between healthy human individuals. About the research overall: CD4 naive and CD4 memory each took three plates per donor, while CD8 naive took two and CD8 memory one.

This CDR3 spans 13 amino acids. Germline CDR1 reads MNHNY; CDR2 reads SVGAGI (reference sequence). Deletions cut 3 bases from V and 0 bases from J, with 6 bases between. Profiled with immunoSEQ multiplex PCR; TCRdb holds only in-frame clones, not every one. The sample includes about 2.3 million clones, 85% to 95% of them seen just once. This clone was recorded once. This same CDR3 is encoded by further DNA sequences in the sample. The origin of this receptor is a man aged 18 to 30 in good health. Some clones in this sample may be carry-over from other donors' samples. The sample taken for sequencing was naive CD4+ T cells from PBMCs. Subset in this sample: CD45RA+ positively selected. The chain joins TRBV6-6 to TRBJ2-7; D gene ambiguous. The CDR3 spells CASSYSSSYEQYF. Here the CDR3 DNA reads TGTGCCAGCAGTTATAGTTCCTCCTACGAGCAGTACTTC.